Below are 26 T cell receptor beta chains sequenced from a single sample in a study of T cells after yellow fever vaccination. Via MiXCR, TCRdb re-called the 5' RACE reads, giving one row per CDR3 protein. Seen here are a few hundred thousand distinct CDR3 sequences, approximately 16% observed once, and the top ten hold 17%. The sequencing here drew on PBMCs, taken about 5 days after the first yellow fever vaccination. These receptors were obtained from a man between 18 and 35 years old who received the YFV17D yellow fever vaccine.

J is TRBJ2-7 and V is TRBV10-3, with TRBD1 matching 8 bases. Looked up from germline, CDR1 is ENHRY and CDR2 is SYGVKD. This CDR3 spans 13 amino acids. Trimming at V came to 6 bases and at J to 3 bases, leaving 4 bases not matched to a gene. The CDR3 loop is CAIRDREDYEQYV. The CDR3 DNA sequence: TGTGCCATCAGGGACAGGGAGGACTACGAGCAGTACGTC.

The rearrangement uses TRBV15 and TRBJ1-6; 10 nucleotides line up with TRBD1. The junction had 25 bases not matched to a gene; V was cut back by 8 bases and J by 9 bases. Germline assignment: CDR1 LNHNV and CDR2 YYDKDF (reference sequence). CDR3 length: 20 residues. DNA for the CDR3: TGTGCCACCCCACCCGGCTTTGGGACAGGGGACTTCTCAGGGGGTTCACCCCTCCACTTT. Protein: CATPPGFGTGDFSGGSPLHF.

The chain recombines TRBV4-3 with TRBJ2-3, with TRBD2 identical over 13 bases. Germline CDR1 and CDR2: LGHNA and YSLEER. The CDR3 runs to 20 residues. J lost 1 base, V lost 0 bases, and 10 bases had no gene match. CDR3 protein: CASSQERRLAGGSRTDTQYF. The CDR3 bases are TGCGCCAGCAGCCAAGAAAGGAGACTAGCGGGGGGCTCCCGCACAGATACGCAGTATTTT.

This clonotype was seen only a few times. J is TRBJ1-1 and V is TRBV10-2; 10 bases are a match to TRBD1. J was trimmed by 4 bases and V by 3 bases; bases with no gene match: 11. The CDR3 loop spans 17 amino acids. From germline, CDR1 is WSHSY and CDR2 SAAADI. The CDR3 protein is CASSDESRTGGFTEAFF. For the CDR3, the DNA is TGCGCCAGCAGTGACGAATCCCGGACAGGGGGTTTCACTGAAGCTTTCTTT.

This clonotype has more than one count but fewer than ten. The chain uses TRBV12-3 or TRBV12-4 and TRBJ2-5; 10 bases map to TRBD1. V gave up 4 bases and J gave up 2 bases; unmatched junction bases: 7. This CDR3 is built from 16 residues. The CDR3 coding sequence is TGTGCCAGCAGTTCCACGCCGGGACAGGGGCAAGAGACCCAGTACTTC. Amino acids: CASSSTPGQGQETQYF.

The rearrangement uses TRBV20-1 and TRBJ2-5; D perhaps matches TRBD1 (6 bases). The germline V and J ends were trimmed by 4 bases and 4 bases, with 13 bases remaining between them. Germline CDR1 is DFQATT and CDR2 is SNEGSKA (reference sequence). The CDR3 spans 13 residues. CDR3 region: CSANTGSPETQYF. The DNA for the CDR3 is TGCAGTGCTAACACAGGGTCCCCAGAGACCCAGTACTTC.

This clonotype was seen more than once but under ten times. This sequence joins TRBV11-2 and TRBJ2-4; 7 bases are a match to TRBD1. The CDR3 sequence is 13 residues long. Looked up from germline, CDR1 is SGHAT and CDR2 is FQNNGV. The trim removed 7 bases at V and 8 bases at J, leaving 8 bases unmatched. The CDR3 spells CASTHPQGDIQYF. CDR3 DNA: TGTGCCAGCACCCACCCTCAGGGGGACATTCAGTACTTC.

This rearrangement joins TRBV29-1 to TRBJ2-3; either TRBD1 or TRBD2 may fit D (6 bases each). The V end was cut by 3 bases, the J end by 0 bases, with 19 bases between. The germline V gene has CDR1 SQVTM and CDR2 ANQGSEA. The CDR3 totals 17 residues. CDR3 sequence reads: CSVEGGSGTGSTDTQYF. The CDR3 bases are TGCAGCGTTGAGGGGGGCTCGGGGACTGGCAGCACAGATACGCAGTATTTT.

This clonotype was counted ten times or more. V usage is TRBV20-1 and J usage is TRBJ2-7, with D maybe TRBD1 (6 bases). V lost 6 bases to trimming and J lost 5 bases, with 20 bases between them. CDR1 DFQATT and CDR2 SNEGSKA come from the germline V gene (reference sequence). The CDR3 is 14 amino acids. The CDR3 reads CSAPNRDGADEQYF. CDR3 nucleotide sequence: TGCAGTGCCCCCAACAGGGACGGTGCCGACGAGCAGTACTTC.

In nucleotides, the CDR3 is TGTGCCAGCATAGGACAGGGAGCCCCTAACTATGGCTACACCTTC. This sequence encodes CASIGQGAPNYGYTF. J is TRBJ1-2 and V is TRBV7-9, with TRBD1 matching 8 bases. CDR3 size: 15 residues. Germline V CDR1 and CDR2: SEHNR, FQNEAQ (reference sequence). The V gene end was trimmed by 7 bases and the J gene end by 0 bases; junction bases not matched to a gene: 7.

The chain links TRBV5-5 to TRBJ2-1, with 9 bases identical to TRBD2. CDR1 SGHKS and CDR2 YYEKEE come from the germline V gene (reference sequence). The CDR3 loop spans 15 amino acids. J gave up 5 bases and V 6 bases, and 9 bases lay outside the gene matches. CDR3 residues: CASNPLAGPDNEQFF. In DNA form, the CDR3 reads TGTGCCAGCAACCCTCTAGCGGGGCCCGACAATGAGCAGTTCTTC.

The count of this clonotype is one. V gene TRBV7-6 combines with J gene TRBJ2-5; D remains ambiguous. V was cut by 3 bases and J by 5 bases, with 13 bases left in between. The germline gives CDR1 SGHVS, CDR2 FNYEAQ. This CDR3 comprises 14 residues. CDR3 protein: CASSLNRMYETQYF. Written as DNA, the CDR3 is TGTGCCAGCAGCTTGAATCGGATGTACGAGACCCAGTACTTC. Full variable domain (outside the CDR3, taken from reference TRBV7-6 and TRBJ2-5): GAGVSQSPRYKVTKRGQDVALRCDPISGHVSLYWYRQALGQGPEFLTYFNYEAQQDKSGLPNDRFSAERPEGSISTLTIQRTEQRDSAMYRCASSLNRMYETQYFGPGTRLLVL.

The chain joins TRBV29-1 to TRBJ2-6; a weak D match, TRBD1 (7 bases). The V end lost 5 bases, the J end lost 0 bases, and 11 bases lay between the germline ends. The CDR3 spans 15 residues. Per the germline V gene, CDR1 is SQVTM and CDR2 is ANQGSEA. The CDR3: CSVPGGSSGANVLTF. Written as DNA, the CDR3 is TGCAGCGTTCCAGGGGGGAGCTCTGGGGCCAACGTCCTGACTTTC.

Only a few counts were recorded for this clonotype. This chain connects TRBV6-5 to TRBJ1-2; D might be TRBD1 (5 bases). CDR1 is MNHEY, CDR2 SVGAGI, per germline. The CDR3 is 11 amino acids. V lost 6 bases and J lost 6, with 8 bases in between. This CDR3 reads CASRGAHGYTF. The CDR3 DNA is TGTGCCAGCAGAGGGGCCCATGGCTACACCTTC.

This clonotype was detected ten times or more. Here the CDR3 DNA reads TGTGCCAGTAGAAGGCGGGGATACACAGATACGCAGTATTTT. Translating gives CASRRRGYTDTQYF. V is TRBV19 and J is TRBJ2-3; possibly TRBD2 for D (6 bases). Trimming pared 6 bases from V and 2 bases from J, leaving 12 bases between. The length of the CDR3 is 14 residues. Germline V gene data show CDR1 as LNHDA and CDR2 as SQIVND (reference sequence). Full variable domain (remainder filled in from reference TRBV19 and TRBJ2-3): DGGITQSPKYLFRKEGQNVTLSCEQNLNHDAMYWYRQDPGQGLRLIYYSQIVNDFQKGDIAEGYSVSREKKESFPLTVTSAQKNPTAFYLCASRRRGYTDTQYFGPGTRLTVL.

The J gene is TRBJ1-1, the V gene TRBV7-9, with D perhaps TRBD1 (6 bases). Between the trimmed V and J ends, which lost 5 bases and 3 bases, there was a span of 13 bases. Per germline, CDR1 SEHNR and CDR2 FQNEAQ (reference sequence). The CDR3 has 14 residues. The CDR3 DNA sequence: TGTGCCAGCAGCGCGGGACAAACCTACACTGAAGCTTTCTTT. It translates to CASSAGQTYTEAFF.

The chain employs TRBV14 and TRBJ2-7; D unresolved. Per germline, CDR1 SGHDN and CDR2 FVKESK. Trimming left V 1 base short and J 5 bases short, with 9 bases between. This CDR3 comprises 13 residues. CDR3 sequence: CASSQVSTHEQYF. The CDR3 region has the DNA TGTGCCAGCAGCCAAGTTAGTACCCACGAGCAGTACTTC.

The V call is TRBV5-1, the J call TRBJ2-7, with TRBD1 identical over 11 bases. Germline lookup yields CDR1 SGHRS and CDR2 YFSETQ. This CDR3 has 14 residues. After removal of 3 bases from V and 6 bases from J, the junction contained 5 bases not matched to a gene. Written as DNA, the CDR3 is TGCGCCAGCAGCTCCGGACAGGGGGCGCGCGAGCAGTACGTC. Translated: CASSSGQGAREQYV.

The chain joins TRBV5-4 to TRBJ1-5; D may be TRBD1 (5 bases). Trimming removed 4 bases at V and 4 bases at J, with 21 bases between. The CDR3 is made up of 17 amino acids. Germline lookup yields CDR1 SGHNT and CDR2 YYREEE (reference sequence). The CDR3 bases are TGTGCCAGCAGCCCGGGGCCGGGGGGTACCGGTAATCAGCCCCAGCATTTT. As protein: CASSPGPGGTGNQPQHF. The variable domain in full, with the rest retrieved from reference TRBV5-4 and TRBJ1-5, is ETGVTQSPTHLIKTRGQQVTLRCSSQSGHNTVSWYQQALGQGPQFIFQYYREEENGRGNFPPRFSGLQFPNYSSELNVNALELDDSALYLCASSPGPGGTGNQPQHFGDGTRLSIL.

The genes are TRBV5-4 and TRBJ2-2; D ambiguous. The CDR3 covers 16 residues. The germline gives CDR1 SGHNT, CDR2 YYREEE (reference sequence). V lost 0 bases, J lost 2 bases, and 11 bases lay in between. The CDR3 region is CASSLAAGLNTGELFF. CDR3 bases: TGTGCCAGCAGCTTGGCCGCTGGGCTAAACACCGGGGAGCTGTTTTTT. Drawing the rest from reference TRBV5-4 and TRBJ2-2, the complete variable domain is ETGVTQSPTHLIKTRGQQVTLRCSSQSGHNTVSWYQQALGQGPQFIFQYYREEENGRGNFPPRFSGLQFPNYSSELNVNALELDDSALYLCASSLAAGLNTGELFFGEGSRLTVL.

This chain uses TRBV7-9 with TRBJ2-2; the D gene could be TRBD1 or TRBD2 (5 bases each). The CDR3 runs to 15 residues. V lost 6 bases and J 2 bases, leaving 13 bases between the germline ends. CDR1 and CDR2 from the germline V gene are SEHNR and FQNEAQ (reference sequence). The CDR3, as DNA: TGTGCCAGCAGTCTTCTGAGGGGAAACACCGGGGAGCTGTTTTTT. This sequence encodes CASSLLRGNTGELFF. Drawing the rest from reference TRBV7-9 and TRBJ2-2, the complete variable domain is DTGVSQNPRHKITKRGQNVTFRCDPISEHNRLYWYRQTLGQGPEFLTYFQNEAQLEKSRLLSDRFSAERPKGSFSTLEIQRTEQGDSAMYLCASSLLRGNTGELFFGEGSRLTVL.

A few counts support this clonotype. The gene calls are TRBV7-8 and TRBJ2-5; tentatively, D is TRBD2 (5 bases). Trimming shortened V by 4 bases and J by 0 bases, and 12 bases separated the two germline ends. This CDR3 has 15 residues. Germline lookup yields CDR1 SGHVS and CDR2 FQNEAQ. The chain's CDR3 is CASSYPRVNQETQYF. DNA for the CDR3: TGTGCCAGCAGCTATCCGAGGGTTAACCAAGAGACCCAGTACTTC.

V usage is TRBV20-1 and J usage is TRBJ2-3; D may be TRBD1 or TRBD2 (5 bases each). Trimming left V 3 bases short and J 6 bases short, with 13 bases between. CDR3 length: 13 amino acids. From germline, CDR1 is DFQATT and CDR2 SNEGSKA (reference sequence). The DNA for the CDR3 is TGCAGTGCTAGCGGGGCGCTCCAGGATACGCAGTATTTT. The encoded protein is CSASGALQDTQYF.

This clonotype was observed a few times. CDR3 residues: CASSLVGWDISTDTQYF. The CDR3 coding sequence is TGCGCCAGCAGCTTGGTTGGTTGGGATATCAGCACAGATACGCAGTATTTT. V and J are TRBV5-1 and TRBJ2-3; no definite D call. CDR3 length: 17 amino acids. Germline lookup yields CDR1 SGHRS and CDR2 YFSETQ. V dropped 0 bases and J dropped 0 bases, with 14 bases sitting between them.

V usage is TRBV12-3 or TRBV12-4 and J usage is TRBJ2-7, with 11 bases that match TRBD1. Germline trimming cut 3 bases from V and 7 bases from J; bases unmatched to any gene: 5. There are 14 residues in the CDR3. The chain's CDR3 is CASSLGQGEREQYF. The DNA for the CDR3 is TGTGCCAGCAGTTTGGGACAGGGGGAGCGAGAGCAGTACTTC.

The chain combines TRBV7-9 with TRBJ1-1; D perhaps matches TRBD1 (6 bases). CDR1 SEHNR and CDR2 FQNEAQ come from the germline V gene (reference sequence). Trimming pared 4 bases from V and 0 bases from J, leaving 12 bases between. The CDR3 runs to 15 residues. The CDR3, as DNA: TGTGCCAGCAGCTCGCAGGGGCTATTGAACACTGAAGCTTTCTTT. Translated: CASSSQGLLNTEAFF.